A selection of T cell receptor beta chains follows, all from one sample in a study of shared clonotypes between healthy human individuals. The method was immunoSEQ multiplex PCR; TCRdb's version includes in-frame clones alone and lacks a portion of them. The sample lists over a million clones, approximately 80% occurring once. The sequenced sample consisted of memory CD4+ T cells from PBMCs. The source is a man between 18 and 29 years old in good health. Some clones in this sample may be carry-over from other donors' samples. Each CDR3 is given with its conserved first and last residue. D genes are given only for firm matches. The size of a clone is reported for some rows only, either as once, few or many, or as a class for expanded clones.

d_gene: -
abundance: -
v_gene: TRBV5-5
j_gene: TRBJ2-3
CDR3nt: TGTGCCAGCACCCAGGAGGGGGGGATCCCAGATACGCAGTATTTT
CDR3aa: CASTQEGGIPDTQYF

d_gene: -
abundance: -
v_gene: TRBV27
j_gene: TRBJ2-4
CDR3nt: TGTGCCATCCCGGACATCGCCGAAAACATTCAGTACTTC
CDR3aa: CAIPDIAENIQYF

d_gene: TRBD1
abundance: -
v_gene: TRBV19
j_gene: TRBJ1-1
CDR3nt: TGTGCCAGTAGGGACAGGGCCCAAGATAATGAAGCTTTCTTT
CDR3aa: CASRDRAQDNEAFF

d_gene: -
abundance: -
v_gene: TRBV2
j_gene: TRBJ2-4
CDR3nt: TGTGCCAGCAGTGTAGGGGGAGGGGACATTCAGTACTTC
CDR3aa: CASSVGGGDIQYF

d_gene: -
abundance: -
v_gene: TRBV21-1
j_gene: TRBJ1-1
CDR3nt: TGTGCCAGCAGCAAATCAGGGGGAGTTGTGAACACTGAAGCTTTCTTT
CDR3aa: CASSKSGGVVNTEAFF

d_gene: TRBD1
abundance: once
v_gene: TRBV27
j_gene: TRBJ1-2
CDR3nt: TGTGCCAGCAGTTTATCGGTGACAGGGGGACGGTATGACTACACCTTC
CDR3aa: CASSLSVTGGRYDYTF

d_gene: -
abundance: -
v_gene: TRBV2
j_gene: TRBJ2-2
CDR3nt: TGTGCCAGCAGATCCGGACAGACGTACACCGGGGAGCTGTTTTTT
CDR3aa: CASRSGQTYTGELFF

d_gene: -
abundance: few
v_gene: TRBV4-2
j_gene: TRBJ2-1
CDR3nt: TGTGCCAGCAGCCAAGAATATTCGGGATCACGAGATCGGGTTACCTACAATGAGCAGTTCTTC
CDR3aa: CASSQEYSGSRDRVTYNEQFF

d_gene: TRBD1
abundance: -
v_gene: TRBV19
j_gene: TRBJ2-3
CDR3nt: TGTGCCAGTAGTATAAACAGGGGGCCCACAGATACGCAGTATTTT
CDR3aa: CASSINRGPTDTQYF

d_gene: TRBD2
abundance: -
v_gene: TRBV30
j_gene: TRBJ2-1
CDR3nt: TGTGCCTGGAGACGGCTCGGGCTAGCGGCGAATGAGCAGTTCTTC
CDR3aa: CAWRRLGLAANEQFF

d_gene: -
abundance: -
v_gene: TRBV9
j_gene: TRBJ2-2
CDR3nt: TGTGCCAGCAGCGCGCGGACTGCCGGGGAGCTGTTTTTT
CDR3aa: CASSARTAGELFF

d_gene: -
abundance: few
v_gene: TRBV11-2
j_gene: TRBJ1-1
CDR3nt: TGTGCCAGCAGCTTATCGATGACCGAAGAAGCTTTCTTT
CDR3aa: CASSLSMTEEAFF

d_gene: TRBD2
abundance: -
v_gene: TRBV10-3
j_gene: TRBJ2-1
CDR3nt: TGTGCCATCAGTGGGCCCGGACTAGCGGGAGTTATCTACAATGAGCAGTTCTTC
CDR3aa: CAISGPGLAGVIYNEQFF

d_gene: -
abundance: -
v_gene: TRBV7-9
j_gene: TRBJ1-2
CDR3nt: TGTGCCAGCAGCGACGGCGGGTCAGCTAACTATGGCTACACCTTC
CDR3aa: CASSDGGSANYGYTF

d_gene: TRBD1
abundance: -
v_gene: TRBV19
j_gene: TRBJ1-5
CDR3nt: TGTGCCAGTAGTGCCGTACAGGGGAAGTTAAGGAAGCCCCAGCATTTT
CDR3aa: CASSAVQGKLRKPQHF

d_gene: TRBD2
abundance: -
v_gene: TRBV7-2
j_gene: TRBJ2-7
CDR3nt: TGTGCCAGCAGCCCACGGAATAGCGGGGTAACCTACGAGCAGTACTTC
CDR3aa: CASSPRNSGVTYEQYF

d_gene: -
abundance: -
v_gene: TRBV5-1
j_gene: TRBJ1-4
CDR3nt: TGCGCCAGCAGCTTTGGACAATCTAATGAAAAACTGTTTTTT
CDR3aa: CASSFGQSNEKLFF

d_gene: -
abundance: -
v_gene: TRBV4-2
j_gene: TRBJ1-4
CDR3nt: TGTGCCAGCAGCCAACCGGGGGGGCGCAGTGAAAAACTGTTTTTT
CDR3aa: CASSQPGGRSEKLFF

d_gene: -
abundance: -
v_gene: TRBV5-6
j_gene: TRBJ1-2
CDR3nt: TGTGCCAGCAGCCCCGTTCGGGCTAACTATGGCTACACCTTC
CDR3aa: CASSPVRANYGYTF

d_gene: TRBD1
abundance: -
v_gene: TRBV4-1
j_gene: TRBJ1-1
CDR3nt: TGCGCCAGCAGCCATAGACAGGGACGGGTCACTGAAGCTTTCTTT
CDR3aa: CASSHRQGRVTEAFF

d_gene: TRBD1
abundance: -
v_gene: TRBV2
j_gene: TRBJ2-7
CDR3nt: TGTGCCAGCAGTGACCGGACAGGGAGCGAGCAGTACTTC
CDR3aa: CASSDRTGSEQYF

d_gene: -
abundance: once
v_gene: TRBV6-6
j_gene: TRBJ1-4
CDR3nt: TGTGCCAGCAGTTACGTCGGAGGTGAAAAACTGTTTTTT
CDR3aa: CASSYVGGEKLFF

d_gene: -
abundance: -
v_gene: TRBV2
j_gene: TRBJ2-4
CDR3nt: TGTGCCAGCGCGGTAGCCAAAAACATTCAGTACTTC
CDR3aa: CASAVAKNIQYF

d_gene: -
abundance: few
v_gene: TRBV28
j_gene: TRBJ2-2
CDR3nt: TGTGCCAGCAGTTCTCGACGCACCGGGGAGCTGTTTTTT
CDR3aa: CASSSRRTGELFF

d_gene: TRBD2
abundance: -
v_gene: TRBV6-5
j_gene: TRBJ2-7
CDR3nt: TGTGCCACTATCCCCCTAGCGGGAGGTCGGGAGTACTTC
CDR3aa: CATIPLAGGREYF

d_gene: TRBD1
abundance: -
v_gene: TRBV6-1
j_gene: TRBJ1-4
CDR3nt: TGTGCCGCAGGGGGACAGGTCCTTGAAAAACTGTTTTTT
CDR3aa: CAAGGQVLEKLFF

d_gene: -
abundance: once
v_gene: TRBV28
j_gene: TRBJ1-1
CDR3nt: TGTGCCAGCAGTACAGGGTCTCGGAACACTGAAGCTTTCTTT
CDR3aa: CASSTGSRNTEAFF

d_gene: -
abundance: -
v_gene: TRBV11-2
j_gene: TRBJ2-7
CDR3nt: TGTGCCAGCAGCTACCGGCCGGGATCCTACGAGCAGTACTTC
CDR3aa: CASSYRPGSYEQYF

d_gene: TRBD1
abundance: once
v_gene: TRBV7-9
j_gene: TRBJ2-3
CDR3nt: TGTGCCAGCAGCTCGACAGGGTCTAGCACAGATACGCAGTATTTT
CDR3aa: CASSSTGSSTDTQYF

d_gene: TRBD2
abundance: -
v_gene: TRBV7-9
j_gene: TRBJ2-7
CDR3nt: TGTGCCAGCAGCATACGGACTAGCGAGCAGTACTTC
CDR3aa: CASSIRTSEQYF

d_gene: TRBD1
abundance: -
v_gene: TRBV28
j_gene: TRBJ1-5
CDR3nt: TGTGCCAGCAGGACAGGGGGCCTATATAGCAATCAGCCCCAGCATTTT
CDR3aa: CASRTGGLYSNQPQHF